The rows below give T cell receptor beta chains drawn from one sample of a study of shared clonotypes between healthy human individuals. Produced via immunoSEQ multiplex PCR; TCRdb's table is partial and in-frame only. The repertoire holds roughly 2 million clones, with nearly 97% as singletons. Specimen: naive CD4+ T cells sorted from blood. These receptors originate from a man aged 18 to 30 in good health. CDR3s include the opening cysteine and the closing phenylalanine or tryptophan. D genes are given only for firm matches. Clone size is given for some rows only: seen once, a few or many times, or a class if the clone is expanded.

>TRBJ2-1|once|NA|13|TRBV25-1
TGTGCCAGCACTCGAACAGCTTACAATGAGCAGTTCTTC
CASTRTAYNEQFF
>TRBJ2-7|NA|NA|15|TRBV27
TGTGCCAGCAGTTTAAGATTGGGGGTTTCCTACGAGCAGTACTTC
CASSLRLGVSYEQYF
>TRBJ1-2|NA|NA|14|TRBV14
TGTGCCAGCAGCCAAGACCCAGGGTCCAGGGGCTACACCTTC
CASSQDPGSRGYTF
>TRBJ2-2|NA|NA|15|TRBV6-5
TGTGCCAGCAGTTACTCGTTGTCGGGGTCCGGGGAGCTGTTTTTT
CASSYSLSGSGELFF
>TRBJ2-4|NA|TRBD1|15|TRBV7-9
TGTGCCAGCAGCCCCAGGGGGCTAGGAGACGACATTCAGTACTTC
CASSPRGLGDDIQYF
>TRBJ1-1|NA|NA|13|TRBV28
TGTGCCAGCAGTTTGGGGGCTCGGGCTGAAGCTTTCTTT
CASSLGARAEAFF
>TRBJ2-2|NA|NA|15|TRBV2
TGTGCCAGCAGTGATTTCCAGGGTGGCACCGGGGAGCTGTTTTTT
CASSDFQGGTGELFF
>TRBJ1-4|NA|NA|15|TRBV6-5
TGTGCCAGCAGTGCCGGGACTCCGGGGAGGTCCAAACTGTTTTTT
CASSAGTPGRSKLFF
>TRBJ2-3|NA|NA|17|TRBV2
TGTGCCAGCAGTTCTACTAGACTCGGGACGAGCACAGATACGCAGTATTTT
CASSSTRLGTSTDTQYF
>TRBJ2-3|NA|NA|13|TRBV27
TGTGCCAGCAGACCCCCTAGCACAGATACGCAGTATTTT
CASRPPSTDTQYF
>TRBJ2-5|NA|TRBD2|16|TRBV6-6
TGTGCCAGCAGTTACATGGCGGGAGGGCCCGGAGAGACCCAGTACTTC
CASSYMAGGPGETQYF
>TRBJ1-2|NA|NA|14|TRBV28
TGTGCCAGCAGTAACTTACTCGCCAACTATGGCTACACCTTC
CASSNLLANYGYTF
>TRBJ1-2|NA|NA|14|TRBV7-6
TGTGCCAGCAGCTTAGATACAGGCAGCTATGGCTACACCTTC
CASSLDTGSYGYTF
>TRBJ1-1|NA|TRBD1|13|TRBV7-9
TGTGCCAGCAGCCAGGACAGGGGGCTTGAAGCTTTCTTT
CASSQDRGLEAFF
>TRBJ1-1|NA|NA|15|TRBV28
TGTGCCAGCAGAGGGCCCGAGACACTAAACACTGAAGCTTTCTTT
CASRGPETLNTEAFF
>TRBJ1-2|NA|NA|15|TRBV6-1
TGTGCCAGCAGTGAAGGCACGGCACCTTTGTTCGGCTACACCTTC
CASSEGTAPLFGYTF
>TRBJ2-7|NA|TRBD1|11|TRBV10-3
TGTGCCATGGGACAGGCCTACGAGCAGTACTTC
CAMGQAYEQYF
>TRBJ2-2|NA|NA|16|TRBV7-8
TGTGCCAGCAGCACCCGAAGCGGGCCGAACACCGGGGAGCTGTTTTTT
CASSTRSGPNTGELFF
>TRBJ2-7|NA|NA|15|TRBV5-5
TGTGCCAGCAGCTTGGTAGCAGATGGGTCCTACGAGCAGTACTTC
CASSLVADGSYEQYF
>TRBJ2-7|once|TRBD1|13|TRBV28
TGTGCCATTGGGACAGCTAGGACCTACGAGCAGTACTTC
CAIGTARTYEQYF
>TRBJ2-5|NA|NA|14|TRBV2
TGTGCCAGCAGTGCGTGGCAGGGGCGGGAGACCCAGTACTTC
CASSAWQGRETQYF
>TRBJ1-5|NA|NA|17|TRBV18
TGTGCCAGCTCGCAACTACAAACGGGCTACAATTATCAGCCCCAGCATTTT
CASSQLQTGYNYQPQHF
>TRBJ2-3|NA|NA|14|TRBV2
TGTGCCAGCGGTTCTTCGGGGGGCACAGATACGCAGTATTTT
CASGSSGGTDTQYF
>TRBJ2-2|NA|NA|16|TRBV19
TGTGCCAGTAGTATCCTGGGAGCGGCGAACACCGGGGAGCTGTTTTTT
CASSILGAANTGELFF
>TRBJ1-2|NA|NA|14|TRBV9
TGTGCCAGCAGGGCAGGGTTTCCACTCTATGGCTACACCTTC
CASRAGFPLYGYTF
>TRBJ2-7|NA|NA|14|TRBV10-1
TGCGCCAGCAGTGACACTTCCTCTAGAACCGAGCAGTACTTC
CASSDTSSRTEQYF
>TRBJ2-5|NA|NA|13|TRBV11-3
TGTGCCAGCAGCTTAGGCGGGCAAGAGACCCAGTACTTC
CASSLGGQETQYF
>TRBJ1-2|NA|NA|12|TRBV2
TGTGCCAGCAGCCAACGGGAATATGGCTACACCTTC
CASSQREYGYTF
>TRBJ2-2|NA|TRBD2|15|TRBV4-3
TGCGCCAGCAGCCGGACTAGCGCGAACACCGGGGAGCTGTTTTTT
CASSRTSANTGELFF
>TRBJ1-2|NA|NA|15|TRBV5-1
TGCGCCAGCAGCTTGGGTGGGGGCTCTAACTATGGCTACACCTTC
CASSLGGGSNYGYTF
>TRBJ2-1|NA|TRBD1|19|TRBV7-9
TGTGCCAGCAGCTTATCTGGATATCCGGGGACAGGGCGGTACAATGAGCAGTTCTTC
CASSLSGYPGTGRYNEQFF
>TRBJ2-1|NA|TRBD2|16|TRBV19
TGTGCCAGTAGTACCCAACGACTAGCGGGGGGTCTTAGTCAGTTCTTC
CASSTQRLAGGLSQFF
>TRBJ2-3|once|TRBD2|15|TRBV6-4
TGTGCCAGCAGGCCACTAGCGGGAGGGACAGATACGCAGTATTTT
CASRPLAGGTDTQYF
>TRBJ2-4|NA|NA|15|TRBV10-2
TGCGCCAGCAGAAGCTCGGGACTTTTCGTGGACATTCAGTACTTC
CASRSSGLFVDIQYF
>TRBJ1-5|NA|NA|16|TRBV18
TGTGCCAGCTCACAGTTGGGGGCCGGGGCCAATCAGCCCCAGCATTTT
CASSQLGAGANQPQHF
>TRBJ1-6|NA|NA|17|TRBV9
TGTGCCAGCAGCGACGCTGACAGGACGGATTATAATTCACCCCTCCACTTT
CASSDADRTDYNSPLHF
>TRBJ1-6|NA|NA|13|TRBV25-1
TGTGCCAGCAGGGACAGTCAAAATTCACCCCTCCACTTT
CASRDSQNSPLHF
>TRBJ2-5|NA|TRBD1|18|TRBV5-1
TGCGCCAGCAGCTTTGACGACAGGGGTTCCCCGTACCAAGAGACCCAGTACTTC
CASSFDDRGSPYQETQYF
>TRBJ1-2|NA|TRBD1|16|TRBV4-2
TGTGCCAGCAGCCGTACCGGGACAGAGAAAATCTATGGCTACACCTTC
CASSRTGTEKIYGYTF
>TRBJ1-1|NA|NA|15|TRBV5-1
TGCGCCAGCAGCTTGACGGTCCGCATCAACACTGAAGCTTTCTTT
CASSLTVRINTEAFF
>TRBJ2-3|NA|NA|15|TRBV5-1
TGCGCCAGCAGTCCATCGGCAGGGTTGGTAGATACGCAGTATTTT
CASSPSAGLVDTQYF
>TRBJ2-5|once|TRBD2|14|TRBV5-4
TGTGCCAGCAGCTACGGGGGGATGGTGGAGACCCAGTACTTC
CASSYGGMVETQYF
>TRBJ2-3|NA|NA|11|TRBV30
TGTGCCTGGAGTAGCGAGGATACGCAGTATTTT
CAWSSEDTQYF
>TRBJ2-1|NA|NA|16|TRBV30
TGTGCCTGGAACCTTCAAGGTCGGGCAGGAGACAATGAGCAGTTCTTC
CAWNLQGRAGDNEQFF
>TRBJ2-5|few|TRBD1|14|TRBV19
TGTGCCAGTAGTATAGGGACAGGGGGAGAGACCCAGTACTTC
CASSIGTGGETQYF
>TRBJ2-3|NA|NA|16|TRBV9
TGTGCCAGCAGCGAGGGGTTCCCATCTAGCACAGATACGCAGTATTTT
CASSEGFPSSTDTQYF
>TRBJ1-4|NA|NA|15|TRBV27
TGTGCCAGCAGGTGGGGGGCCTCAACTAATGAAAAACTGTTTTTT
CASRWGASTNEKLFF
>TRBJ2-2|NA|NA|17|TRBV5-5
TGTGCCAGCAGCTTCGAACTGGACCGAGGGAACACCGGGGAGCTGTTTTTT
CASSFELDRGNTGELFF
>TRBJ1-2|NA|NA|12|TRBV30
TGTGCCTGGAGTCAGGCGGACTATGGCTACACCTTC
CAWSQADYGYTF
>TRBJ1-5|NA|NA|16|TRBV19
TGTGCCAGTACCGTCGGTCCAGGGGCTTTCGGGCAGCCCCAGCATTTT
CASTVGPGAFGQPQHF
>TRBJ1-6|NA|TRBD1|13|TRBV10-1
TGCGCCAGGTACAGGGGCGAAAATTCACCCCTCCACTTT
CARYRGENSPLHF
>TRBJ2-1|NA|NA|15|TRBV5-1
TGCGCCAGCAGCTTGCAGTCCGTGGCTAGCAATGAGCAGTTCTTC
CASSLQSVASNEQFF
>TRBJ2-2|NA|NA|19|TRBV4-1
TGCGCCAGCAGCCAAGATCTCGAGAGGGCTCGATCGAACACCGGGGAGCTGTTTTTT
CASSQDLERARSNTGELFF
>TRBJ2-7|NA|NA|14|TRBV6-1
TGTGCCAGCAGTGTTTCGGGGGCCCAAGGGGAGCAGTACTTC
CASSVSGAQGEQYF
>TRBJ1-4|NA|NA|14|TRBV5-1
TGCGCCAGCAGCTTGGACGGGTATAATGAAAAACTGTTTTTT
CASSLDGYNEKLFF